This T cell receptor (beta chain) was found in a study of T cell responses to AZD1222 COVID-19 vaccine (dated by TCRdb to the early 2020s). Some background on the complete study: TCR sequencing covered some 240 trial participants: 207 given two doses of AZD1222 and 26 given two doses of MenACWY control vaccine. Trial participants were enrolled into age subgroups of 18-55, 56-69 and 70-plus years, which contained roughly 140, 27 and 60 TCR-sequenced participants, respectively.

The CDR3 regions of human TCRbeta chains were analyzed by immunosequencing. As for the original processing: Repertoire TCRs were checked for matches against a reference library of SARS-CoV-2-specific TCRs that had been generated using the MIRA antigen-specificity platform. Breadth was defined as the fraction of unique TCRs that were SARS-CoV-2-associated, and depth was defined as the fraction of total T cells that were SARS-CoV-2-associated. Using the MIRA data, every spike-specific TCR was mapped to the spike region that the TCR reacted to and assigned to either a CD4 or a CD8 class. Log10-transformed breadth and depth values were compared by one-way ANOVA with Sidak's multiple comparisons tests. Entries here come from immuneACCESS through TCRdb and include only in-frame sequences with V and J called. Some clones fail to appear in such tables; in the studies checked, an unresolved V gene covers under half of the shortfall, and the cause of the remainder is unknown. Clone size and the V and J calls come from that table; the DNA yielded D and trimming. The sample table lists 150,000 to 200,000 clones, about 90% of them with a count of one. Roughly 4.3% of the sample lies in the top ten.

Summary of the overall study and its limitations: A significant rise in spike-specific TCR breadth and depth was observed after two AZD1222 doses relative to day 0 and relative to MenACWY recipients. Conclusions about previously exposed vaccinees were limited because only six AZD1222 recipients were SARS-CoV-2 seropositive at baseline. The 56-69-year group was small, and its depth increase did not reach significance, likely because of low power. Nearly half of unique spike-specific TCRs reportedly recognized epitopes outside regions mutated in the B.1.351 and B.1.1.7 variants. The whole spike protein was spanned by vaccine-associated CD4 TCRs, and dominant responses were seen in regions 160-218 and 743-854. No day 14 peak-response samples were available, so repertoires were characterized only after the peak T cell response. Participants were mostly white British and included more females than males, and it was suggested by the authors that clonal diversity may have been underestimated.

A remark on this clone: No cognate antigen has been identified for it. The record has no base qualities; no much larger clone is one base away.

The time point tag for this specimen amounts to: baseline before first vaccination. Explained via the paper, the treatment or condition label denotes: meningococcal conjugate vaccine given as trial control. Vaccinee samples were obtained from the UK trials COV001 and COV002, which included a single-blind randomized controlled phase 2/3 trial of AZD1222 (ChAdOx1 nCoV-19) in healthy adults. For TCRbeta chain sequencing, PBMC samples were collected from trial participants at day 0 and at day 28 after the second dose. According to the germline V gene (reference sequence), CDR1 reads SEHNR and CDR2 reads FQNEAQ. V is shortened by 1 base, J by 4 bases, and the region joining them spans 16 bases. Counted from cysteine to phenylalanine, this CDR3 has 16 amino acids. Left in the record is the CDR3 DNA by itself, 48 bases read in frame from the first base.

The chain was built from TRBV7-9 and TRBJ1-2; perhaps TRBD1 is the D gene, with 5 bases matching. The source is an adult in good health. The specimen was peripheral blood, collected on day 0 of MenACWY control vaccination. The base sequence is TGTGCCAGCAGCTTAGTGGAGGGACCAGATCGCTATGGCTACACCTTC. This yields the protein CASSLVEGPDRYGYTF.